Below are 19 T cell receptor beta chains sequenced from a single sample in a study of shared clonotypes between healthy human individuals. Sequenced by immunoSEQ multiplex PCR; TCRdb stores in-frame clones only, minus some. The sample lists around 2.3 million clones, roughly 95% occurring once. The sample consisted of naive CD4+ T cells sorted from blood. Specified subset: CD45RA+ positively selected. These TCRs come from a man younger than 35 in good health.

The chain joins TRBV10-3 to TRBJ2-7; TRBD1 might be the D (5 bases). The CDR3 extends over 18 amino acids. V was shortened by 0 bases and J by 0 bases, with 18 bases between the two germline ends. CDR1 and CDR2 from the germline V gene are ENHRY and SYGVKD. CDR3 region: CAISESNVAGPGSYEQYF. Written as DNA, the CDR3 is TGTGCCATCAGTGAGTCGAATGTCGCAGGGCCCGGCTCCTACGAGCAGTACTTC.

A remark on this clone: Within the sample, other DNA sequences also encode this same CDR3. V and J are TRBV5-1 and TRBJ1-6; no clear D gene. This CDR3 has 15 residues. CDR1 and CDR2 (germline): SGHRS, YFSETQ. The ends were cut back, 0 bases at V and 1 base at J, with 5 bases in the middle. The CDR3: CASSLAGSYNSPLHF. In nucleotides, the CDR3 is TGCGCCAGCAGCTTGGCCGGGTCCTATAATTCACCCCTCCACTTT.

The genes are TRBV30 and TRBJ2-7; the D is unclear. V was trimmed by 6 bases and J by 3 bases, leaving 9 bases between them. Germline lookup yields CDR1 GTSNPN and CDR2 SVGIG (reference sequence). This CDR3 is built from 11 residues. This chain's CDR3 is CACGLDYEQYF. The CDR3 bases are TGTGCCTGCGGGCTAGACTACGAGCAGTACTTC.

This chain links TRBV11-2 with TRBJ2-5; 7 positions match TRBD2. CDR3 length: 15 residues. Germline V CDR1 and CDR2: SGHAT, FQNNGV. J was trimmed by 2 bases and V by 6 bases; bases with no gene match: 9. The CDR3 reads CASSPGTKSQETQYF. The CDR3, as DNA: TGTGCCAGCAGTCCCGGGACTAAATCTCAAGAGACCCAGTACTTC.

The V gene is TRBV5-6, the J gene TRBJ2-5; no definite D call. The CDR3 has 10 amino acids. CDR1 is SGHDT and CDR2 is YYEEEE in the germline V gene. V lost 5 bases and J lost 7, with 6 bases in between. CDR3 loop: CASRPGTQYF. The CDR3 DNA is TGTGCCAGCAGGCCGGGGACCCAGTACTTC.

The CDR3 coding sequence is TGTGCCAGCAGCTCATCTCAGGGACGGAGAGTTGAAGCTTTCTTT. The encoded protein is CASSSSQGRRVEAFF. The rearrangement uses TRBV7-2 and TRBJ1-1, with D tentatively TRBD1 (5 bases). Trimming removed 4 bases from V and 7 bases from J, with 19 bases in between. Germline-derived CDR1 and CDR2 are SGHTA and FQGNSA. The CDR3 totals 15 residues.

The chain recombines TRBV5-1 with TRBJ1-5; D perhaps matches TRBD1 (5 bases). Germline CDR1 and CDR2: SGHRS and YFSETQ. The CDR3 spans 13 residues. V shed 0 bases and J shed 6 bases, with 7 bases lying between them. The CDR3 DNA sequence: TGCGCCAGCAGCTTGGACGGGACTCAGCCCCAGCATTTT. This sequence encodes CASSLDGTQPQHF.

The chain links TRBV30 to TRBJ2-3; the D is unclear. CDR1 and CDR2 from the germline V gene are GTSNPN and SVGIG (reference sequence). V shed 0 bases and J shed 6 bases, with 10 bases lying between them. The CDR3 extends over 13 amino acids. The CDR3 is CAWSVRQRDTQYF. CDR3 DNA: TGTGCCTGGAGTGTACGGCAGAGGGATACGCAGTATTTT.

The chain joins TRBV9 to TRBJ1-3, with unresolved D. Germline V CDR1 and CDR2: SGDLS, YYNGEE. The V gene lost 3 bases and the J gene lost 0 bases, with 16 bases spanning the gap. The CDR3 runs to 17 residues. This CDR3 is CASSAPRTGGSGNTIYF. The CDR3 nucleotides read TGTGCCAGCAGCGCACCTAGGACGGGCGGCTCTGGAAACACCATATATTTT.

The J gene is TRBJ2-1, the V gene TRBV4-1; maybe TRBD2 (5 bases). Germline CDR1 reads MGHRA; CDR2 reads YSYEKL. The V gene lost 0 bases and the J gene lost 3 bases, with 15 bases spanning the gap. CDR3 size: 17 residues. The CDR3 here is CASSQDFNPGIYNEQFF. CDR3 DNA: TGCGCCAGCAGCCAAGATTTTAATCCGGGAATCTACAATGAGCAGTTCTTC.

The rearrangement joins TRBV6-1 to TRBJ1-6; D not resolved. The CDR3 length is 14 residues. V was trimmed by 4 bases and J by 4 bases, leaving 8 bases between them. CDR1 MNHNS and CDR2 SASEGT come from the germline V gene. Written as DNA, the CDR3 is TGTGCCAGCAGTGTCAGTACTTATAATTCACCCCTCCACTTT. Its translation is CASSVSTYNSPLHF.

The rearrangement joins TRBV5-1 to TRBJ2-5; D remains ambiguous. CDR1 SGHRS and CDR2 YFSETQ come from the germline V gene. The ends were cut back, 2 bases at V and 1 base at J, with 6 bases in the middle. CDR3 size: 13 residues. DNA for the CDR3: TGCGCCAGCAGCTTCTCTCCCCAAGAGACCCAGTACTTC. Protein: CASSFSPQETQYF.

The V and J genes are TRBV4-1 and TRBJ1-2; D is unresolved. V was trimmed by 2 bases and J by 7 bases, leaving 14 bases between them. CDR3 length equals 14 residues. In germline, CDR1 is MGHRA, CDR2 YSYEKL. The CDR3 here is CASSQSGPGGGYTF. CDR3 nucleotides: TGCGCCAGCAGCCAATCCGGGCCAGGCGGTGGCTACACCTTC.

In its sample, this clone was seen once. V gene TRBV4-3 combines with J gene TRBJ2-1; 10 positions match TRBD2. The germline gives CDR1 LGHNA, CDR2 YSLEER. This CDR3 contains 17 residues. Unmatched junction bases numbered 6, after V lost 1 base and J lost 3 bases. The chain's CDR3 is CASSQGPSGSHYNEQFF. The CDR3 DNA is TGCGCCAGCAGCCAAGGGCCTAGCGGGAGCCACTACAATGAGCAGTTCTTC.

V usage is TRBV7-6 and J usage is TRBJ1-3; no definite D call. Between the trimmed V and J ends, which lost 5 bases and 0 bases, there was a span of 20 bases. The CDR3 runs to 18 residues. Looked up from germline, CDR1 is SGHVS and CDR2 is FNYEAQ. CDR3 sequence: CASSPAPTAGISGNTIYF. The CDR3 DNA is TGTGCCAGCAGCCCGGCCCCCACAGCGGGGATCTCTGGAAACACCATATATTTT.

In this sample, this clone turned up once. The chain couples TRBV25-1 to TRBJ2-1; D ambiguous. This CDR3 contains 17 residues. The germline gives CDR1 MGHDK, CDR2 SYGVNS. V was clipped by 1 base and J by 0 bases, with 13 bases between them. The CDR3 is CASSEFKLIGSYNEQFF. The DNA of the CDR3 is TGTGCCAGCAGTGAATTCAAGCTTATCGGCTCCTACAATGAGCAGTTCTTC.

This chain connects TRBV9 to TRBJ1-2, with 11 bases fitting TRBD1. J lost 4 bases, V lost 7 bases, and 3 bases had no gene match. Germline values: CDR1 SGDLS, CDR2 YYNGEE. The CDR3 is made up of 13 amino acids. DNA for the CDR3: TGTGCCAGCGGGGACAGGGGGAGCTATGGCTACACCTTC. It specifies CASGDRGSYGYTF.

V is TRBV5-4 and J is TRBJ1-1; D is uncertain. CDR1 and CDR2 from the germline V gene are SGHNT and YYREEE (reference sequence). The CDR3 length is 13 residues. Trimming left V 1 base short and J 6 bases short, with 10 bases between. The CDR3 sequence is CASSLKGQPEAFF. CDR3 nucleotides: TGTGCCAGCAGCTTGAAGGGTCAGCCTGAAGCTTTCTTT.

This sequence joins TRBV2 and TRBJ1-2; TRBD1 matches at 7 bases. The junction had 16 bases not matched to a gene; V was cut back by 6 bases and J by 6 bases. The germline CDR1 and CDR2 sequences are SNHLY and FYNNEI. The CDR3 is made up of 16 amino acids. CDR3 amino acids: CASRGLDRAGNDGYTF. The CDR3 coding sequence is TGTGCCAGCAGGGGACTTGACAGGGCCGGTAATGATGGCTACACCTTC.